The present T cell receptor beta chain was sequenced within a study of early T cells in non-severe SARS-CoV-2 infection. As for the study in general: Sequencing targeted bulk RNA from unsorted whole blood, leaving chains unpaired. Findings and limits, study-wide: Matching with VDJdb favored anti-spike CD8 responses (missing private and CD4 specificities).

The CDR3 extends over 13 amino acids. Trimming at V came to 3 bases and at J to 11 bases, leaving 8 bases not matched to a gene. The germline gives CDR1 LGHDT, CDR2 YNNKEL (reference sequence). A word on this clonotype: The antigen is unknown.

The TCR library protocol was used to attach unique molecular identifiers. These identifiers were attached to individual cDNA molecules. TCRdb re-derived calls from the 5' RACE reads in MiXCR, one entry per CDR3 protein. The sample consists of approximately 64,000 distinct CDR3 sequences, around 21% of them appearing once. Sequences were derived from whole blood, sampled at baseline. The V and J genes are TRBV3-1 and TRBJ2-3; TRBD1 agrees at 7 bases. This TCR came from an adult who was a healthcare worker with PCR-confirmed SARS-CoV-2 infection or an uninfected control (not recorded which). Here the CDR3 reads CASSHPTGKKQYF. In DNA, the CDR3 is TGTGCCAGCAGCCACCCGACAGGGAAGAAGCAGTATTTT.